Below are 21 T cell receptor beta chains sequenced from a single sample in a study of blood T cells in healthy people across ages. The second PCR ran roughly 6 to 12 cycles with a sample-barcoded 5' primer and J-beta primers. MiXCR was run by TCRdb on the 5' RACE reads, yielding one entry per CDR3 protein. The table records roughly 1,700,000 distinct CDR3 sequences, approximately 28% of them present only once. Sequences were obtained from blood. These receptors were obtained from a woman aged 25-40 years in good health.

The chain joins TRBV12-3 or TRBV12-4 to TRBJ2-3, with D tentatively TRBD2 (6 bases). V dropped 7 bases and J dropped 1 base, with 9 bases sitting between them. The CDR3 totals 13 residues. The CDR3 protein is CASIPGGTDTQYF. DNA of the CDR3: TGTGCCAGCATCCCGGGGGGCACAGATACGCAGTATTTT.

This clonotype was observed many times. The J gene is TRBJ2-1, the V gene TRBV24-1; D call uncertain. V was shortened by 3 bases and J by 5 bases, with 10 bases between the two germline ends. Germline V gene data show CDR1 as KGHDR and CDR2 as SFDVKD. The CDR3 runs 14 residues. The DNA for the CDR3 is TGTGCCACCAGTGATCCAACTCGGGACAATGAGCAGTTCTTC. This gives the protein CATSDPTRDNEQFF.

There are many counts of this clonotype. The gene calls are TRBV20-1 and TRBJ2-1; 7 bases line up with TRBD2. Germline values: CDR1 DFQATT, CDR2 SNEGSKA (reference sequence). This CDR3 is 14 amino acids long. V lost 7 bases to trimming and J lost 6 bases; unmatched junction nucleotides: 12. Written as DNA, the CDR3 is TGCAGTGTTCCCGGGGGAGGACTAGGCAATGAGCAGTTCTTC. Translated: CSVPGGGLGNEQFF.

DNA of the CDR3: TGTGCCAGCAGTTCCCCGCGTCTGGGGAATTCACCCCTCCACTTT. Its translation: CASSSPRLGNSPLHF. The V call is TRBV12-3 or TRBV12-4, the J call TRBJ1-6; no firm D call. Deletions cut 4 bases from V and 7 bases from J, with 14 bases between. The CDR3 is 15 amino acids.

In its sample, this clonotype was seen a few times. The chain couples TRBV19 to TRBJ2-1, with 11 bases that match TRBD2. The CDR3 has 16 residues. Germline V gives CDR1 LNHDA, CDR2 SQIVND (reference sequence). Losses at the gene ends were 2 bases for V and 7 bases for J; bases not matched to a gene: 7. Here the CDR3 DNA reads TGTGCCAGTAGTATAACCGGGACTAGCGGTGAGAATGAGCAGTTCTTC. It translates to CASSITGTSGENEQFF.

In this sample, this clonotype turned up a few times. In nucleotides, the CDR3 is TGTGCCAGCAGCCCCAACACTGGGGCTTTCTTT. Residues: CASSPNTGAFF. The chain combines TRBV28 with TRBJ1-1; no reliable D call. Germline V lookup: CDR1 MDHEN, CDR2 SYDVKM. The CDR3 runs to 11 residues. V shed 6 bases and J shed 11 bases, with 13 bases lying between them.

The V call is TRBV5-1, the J call TRBJ2-1; maybe TRBD2 (6 bases). Germline V lookup: CDR1 SGHRS, CDR2 YFSETQ. V dropped 4 bases and J dropped 6 bases, with 17 bases sitting between them. This CDR3 has 15 residues. DNA for the CDR3: TGCGCCAGCAGCAAGGAGCCACTAGCTCTCAATGAGCAGTTCTTC. It codes for CASSKEPLALNEQFF.

This chain joins TRBV6-5 and TRBJ2-6; 9 bases are a match to TRBD2. Trimming took 2 bases from V and 2 from J; bases not matched to a gene: 7. This CDR3 is built from 18 residues. Germline-derived CDR1 and CDR2 are MNHEY and SVGAGI. For the CDR3, the DNA is TGTGCCAGCAGTTACGGCGGGAGGGCCCGTGCTGGGGCCAACGTCCTGACTTTC. This translates into CASSYGGRARAGANVLTF.

V usage is TRBV12-3 or TRBV12-4 and J usage is TRBJ2-3, with D perhaps matching TRBD2 (6 bases). There are 17 residues in the CDR3. V gave up 1 base and J gave up 2 bases, with 16 bases separating them. The CDR3 region has the DNA TGTGCCAGCAGTTTAGGCTCGACGGGACTGATCACAGATACGCAGTATTTT. Encoded protein: CASSLGSTGLITDTQYF.

This clonotype was picked up many times. The genes are TRBV7-9 and TRBJ2-5, with D possibly TRBD1 on 5 matching bases. The CDR3 length is 15 residues. V lost 3 bases and J lost 2, with 13 bases in between. Germline V CDR1 and CDR2: SEHNR, FQNEAQ (reference sequence). The DNA for the CDR3 is TGTGCCAGCAGCTTTTACAGGACACAGCAAGAGACCCAGTACTTC. Protein: CASSFYRTQQETQYF.

About this clonotype itself: This clone may be a read error of a much larger clone one base away. The chain couples TRBV3-1 to TRBJ2-7, with D possibly being TRBD1 (6 bases). Germline V CDR1 and CDR2: LGHDT, YNNKEL (reference sequence). CDR3 length: 14 amino acids. V was shortened by 8 bases and J by 2 bases, with 16 bases between the two germline ends. The DNA of the CDR3 is TGTGCCAGCGGCCCCAACAGGGCAACCTACGAGCAGTACTTC. This translates into CASGPNRATYEQYF.

The chain carries TRBV10-3 and TRBJ2-5; 7 bases align to TRBD2. Germline lookup yields CDR1 ENHRY and CDR2 SYGVKD. After removal of 0 bases from V and 5 bases from J, the junction contained 6 bases not matched to a gene. The CDR3 contains 15 residues. The CDR3 is CAISESGGPEETQYF. The DNA of the CDR3 is TGTGCCATCAGTGAGTCGGGAGGGCCCGAGGAGACCCAGTACTTC.

Comment on this clonotype: At one boundary the junction diverges from the germline segment, which might be a read error. The chain has TRBV19 and TRBJ1-1; weak D call: TRBD1 (5 bases). From germline, CDR1 is LNHDA and CDR2 SQIVND (reference sequence). The CDR3 has 13 residues. This CDR3 is CASSGGLNTEALF. The CDR3, as DNA: TGTGCCAGTAGCGGGGGGTTGAACACTGAAGCTCTCTTT.

For this clonotype: Being one base from a much bigger clone, this may be a read error. V and J are TRBV4-3 and TRBJ2-4; D is ambiguous. This CDR3 is built from 13 residues. The V and J ends lost 1 base and 8 bases respectively, with 9 bases between them. In germline, CDR1 is LGHNA, CDR2 YSLEER. In DNA, the CDR3 is TGCGCCAGCAGCCAAGGGGGTGGGGACATTCAGTACTTC. Encoded protein: CASSQGGGDIQYF.

This rearrangement joins TRBV29-1 to TRBJ1-2, with 11 bases matching TRBD1. CDR1 and CDR2 from the germline V gene are SQVTM and ANQGSEA. V gave up 7 bases and J gave up 6 bases; unmatched junction bases: 10. CDR3 length: 14 amino acids. The CDR3 region is CSARTGGKVDGYTF. The CDR3 bases are TGCAGCGCGCGGACAGGGGGCAAAGTTGATGGCTACACCTTC.

This clonotype was recorded a few times. With a much larger clone just one base away, this may be a read error. V is TRBV4-2 and J is TRBJ2-7; D may be TRBD2 (5 bases). V lost 8 bases to trimming and J lost 5 bases, with 10 bases between them. Germline V gene sequence: CDR1 LGHNA, CDR2 YNFKEQ. The CDR3 covers 11 residues. The CDR3 DNA reads TGTGCCAGCCGGAGGAGCCACGAGCAGTACTTC. Residues: CASRRSHEQYF.

The gene calls are TRBV9 and TRBJ1-4; TRBD1 matches at 8 bases. Losses at the gene ends were 5 bases for V and 8 bases for J; bases not matched to a gene: 8. This CDR3 comprises 14 residues. CDR1 and CDR2 (germline): SGDLS, YYNGEE. The CDR3 coding sequence is TGTGCCAGCAGAACGGGACAGGTCGACGAAAAACTGTTTTTT. This translates into CASRTGQVDEKLFF.

V is TRBV4-1 and J is TRBJ2-1; maybe TRBD2 (7 bases). Deletions cut 7 bases from V and 8 bases from J, with 18 bases between. CDR1 and CDR2 (germline): MGHRA, YSYEKL. This CDR3 is built from 14 residues. The CDR3: CASTQERGGYEQFF. As DNA, the CDR3 is TGCGCCAGCACGCAGGAAAGGGGGGGGTATGAGCAGTTCTTC.

Worth noting for this clonotype: This may come from a read error, since a much larger clone is one base off. The chain employs TRBV6-6 and TRBJ2-5; a possible D gene is TRBD1 (5 bases). The J call could be wrong; TRBJ2-1 is a better fit for the DNA end. CDR3 length: 14 amino acids. Germline V gives CDR1 MNHNY, CDR2 SVGAGI (reference sequence). The CDR3 bases are TGTGCCAGCAGTACAGGCTCGCCCCAAGAGACCCAGTTCTTC. It translates to CASSTGSPQETQFF.

The chain has TRBV27 and TRBJ2-1, with 9 bases identical to TRBD2. J gave up 4 bases and V 4 bases, and 11 bases lay outside the gene matches. The CDR3 contains 17 residues. Germline V CDR1 and CDR2: MNHEY, SMNVEV (reference sequence). The CDR3 loop reads CASSYFSGGGKYNEQFF. The CDR3 region has the DNA TGTGCCAGCAGTTATTTTAGCGGGGGAGGAAAGTACAATGAGCAGTTCTTC.

This clonotype was found once. This chain joins TRBV29-1 and TRBJ1-4; TRBD1 is a possible D gene (5 bases). Looked up from germline, CDR1 is SQVTM and CDR2 is ANQGSEA. The CDR3 is 14 residues long. CDR3 sequence (DNA): TGCAACGGGGTGAGCCCGACAGTCAATGAAAAACTGTTTTTT. Translating it yields CNGVSPTVNEKLFF.